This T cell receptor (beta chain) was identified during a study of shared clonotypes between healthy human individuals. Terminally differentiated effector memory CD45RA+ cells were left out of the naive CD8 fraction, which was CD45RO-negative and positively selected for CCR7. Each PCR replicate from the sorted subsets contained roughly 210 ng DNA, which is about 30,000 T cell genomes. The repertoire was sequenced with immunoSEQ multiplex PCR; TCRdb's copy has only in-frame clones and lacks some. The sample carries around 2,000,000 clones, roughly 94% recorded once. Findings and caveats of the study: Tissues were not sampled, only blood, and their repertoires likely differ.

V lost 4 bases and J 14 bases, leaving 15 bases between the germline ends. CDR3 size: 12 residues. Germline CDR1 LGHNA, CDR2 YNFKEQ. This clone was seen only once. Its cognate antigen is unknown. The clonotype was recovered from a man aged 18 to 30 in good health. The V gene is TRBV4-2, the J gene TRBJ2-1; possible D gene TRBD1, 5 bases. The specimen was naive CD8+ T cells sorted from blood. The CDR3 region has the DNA TGTGCCAGCAGCCCCGCTTCAGGGCCGGAGTTCTTC. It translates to CASSPASGPEFF.